One and the same sample provided the 16 T cell receptor beta chains below, sequenced in a study of blood T cell repertoires in COVID-19. Libraries were prepared by immunoSEQ multiplex PCR; TCRdb keeps only in-frame clonotypes and omits some of them. This table holds a few hundred thousand clones, around 88% found once. The specimen was PBMCs or T cells enriched from blood (not recorded which). These receptors all stem from a woman aged 35 to 49 who had recovered from COVID-19.

The count of this clone is one. V is TRBV7-2 and J is TRBJ2-7; D gene unclear. Germline-derived CDR1 and CDR2 are SGHTA and FQGNSA. This CDR3 is 13 amino acids long. Trimming left V 1 base short and J 5 bases short, with 9 bases between. CDR3 residues: CASSLGVLDEQYF. In DNA, the CDR3 is TGTGCCAGCAGCTTAGGGGTCCTAGACGAGCAGTACTTC.

The chain couples TRBV29-1 to TRBJ2-1, with 11 nucleotides matching TRBD2. CDR3 length: 15 residues. V lost 3 bases to trimming and J lost 6 bases; unmatched junction nucleotides: 7. Germline V gene data show CDR1 as SQVTM and CDR2 as ANQGSEA. CDR3: CSVDRSGRATNEQFF. As DNA, the CDR3 is TGCAGCGTTGACCGTAGCGGGAGGGCCACCAATGAGCAGTTCTTC.

The table lists this clone with a count of one. The V call is TRBV7-6, the J call TRBJ2-1; 10 bases are shared with TRBD2. V dropped 2 bases and J dropped 7; count of bases not matched to a gene: 2. The CDR3 consists of 14 residues. Germline CDR1 is SGHVS and CDR2 is FNYEAQ. The CDR3 loop reads CASSLLAGVNEQFF. Here the CDR3 DNA reads TGTGCCAGCAGCTTACTAGCGGGAGTAAATGAGCAGTTCTTC.

The rearrangement links TRBV7-2 to TRBJ1-4, with a possible D match to TRBD1 (5 bases). This CDR3 has 15 amino acids. Germline V gives CDR1 SGHTA, CDR2 FQGNSA. V lost 5 bases and J 12 bases, leaving 22 bases between the germline ends. Here the CDR3 reads CASSAQVGRQGELFF. The CDR3 region has the DNA TGTGCCAGCAGCGCCCAAGTCGGGCGGCAGGGTGAACTGTTTTTT.

The chain couples TRBV6-5 to TRBJ2-2, with D possibly being TRBD1 (6 bases). V was clipped by 4 bases and J by 0 bases, with 6 bases between them. The CDR3 spans 14 residues. Germline assignment: CDR1 MNHEY and CDR2 SVGAGI. CDR3 nucleotides: TGTGCCAGCAGTTGGACAGCGAACACCGGGGAGCTGTTTTTT. This codes for CASSWTANTGELFF.

The chain has TRBV7-9 and TRBJ2-1; D is unclear. The V gene's germline CDR1 is SEHNR and CDR2 FQNEAQ (reference sequence). This CDR3 spans 15 amino acids. V was pared by 2 bases and J by 0 bases, with 8 bases between. Here the CDR3 reads CASSLLRSSYNEQFF. DNA of the CDR3: TGTGCCAGCAGCTTACTTCGGAGCTCCTACAATGAGCAGTTCTTC.

The chain employs TRBV18 and TRBJ2-1; the match to TRBD2 covers 10 bases. CDR1 and CDR2 from the germline V gene are KGHSH and LQKENI. The V and J ends lost 2 bases and 8 bases, in that order; junction bases with no gene match: 6. CDR3 length: 15 residues. The CDR3 nucleotides are TGTGCCAGCTCACCAAGCAGCGGGAGGGTGCATGAGCAGTTCTTC. This translates into CASSPSSGRVHEQFF.

The chain recombines TRBV2 with TRBJ1-5; 10 bases are a match to TRBD1. The CDR3 sequence is 18 residues long. Germline assignment: CDR1 SNHLY and CDR2 FYNNEI. Trimming took 4 bases from V and 0 from J; bases not matched to a gene: 9. CDR3 sequence (DNA): TGTGCCAGCAGTGCGGGACAGGGGAGTAGAGGTAGCAATCAGCCCCAGCATTTT. Amino acids: CASSAGQGSRGSNQPQHF.

This sequence joins TRBV5-4 and TRBJ2-2; the match to TRBD2 covers 14 bases. This CDR3 is built from 17 residues. J gave up 7 bases and V 4 bases, and 9 bases lay outside the gene matches. The germline V gene encodes CDR1 SGHNT and CDR2 YYREEE (reference sequence). In DNA form, the CDR3 reads TGTGCCAGCAGCCAAGGACTAGCGGGAGGATTAGGCGGGGAGCTGTTTTTT. Translation: CASSQGLAGGLGGELFF.

The chain joins TRBV2 to TRBJ2-1; 10 bases line up with TRBD2. Germline V gene sequence: CDR1 SNHLY, CDR2 FYNNEI. The CDR3 is 17 residues long. V was pared by 5 bases and J by 4 bases, with 11 bases of the junction left unmatched. Here the CDR3 DNA reads TGTGCCAGCAGTCCACGAATAGGGACTAGCGTATACAATGAGCAGTTCTTC. This encodes CASSPRIGTSVYNEQFF.

V gene TRBV6-6 combines with J gene TRBJ2-1, with 13 bases fitting TRBD2. Germline assignment: CDR1 MNHNY and CDR2 SVGAGI (reference sequence). The CDR3 extends over 14 amino acids. The trim removed 6 bases at V and 8 bases at J, leaving 4 bases unmatched. CDR3 sequence reads: CASRSLAGGDEQFF. For the CDR3, the DNA is TGTGCCAGCAGATCACTAGCGGGAGGGGATGAGCAGTTCTTC.

The chain joins TRBV4-3 to TRBJ2-1; 12 nucleotides agree with TRBD2. This CDR3 is built from 17 residues. Germline trimming cut 3 bases from V and 5 bases from J; bases unmatched to any gene: 8. Germline V gives CDR1 LGHNA, CDR2 YSLEER. CDR3 protein: CASSQDALAGGHNEQFF. The CDR3, as DNA: TGCGCCAGCAGCCAGGATGCACTAGCGGGAGGCCACAATGAGCAGTTCTTC.

The sample holds a few counts of this clone. This chain links TRBV28 with TRBJ1-2, with D possibly being TRBD1 (5 bases). Per the germline V gene, CDR1 is MDHEN and CDR2 is SYDVKM. This CDR3 spans 14 amino acids. V lost 5 bases, J lost 7 bases, and 17 bases lay in between. This chain's CDR3 is CASSISRRGGGYTF. CDR3 sequence (DNA): TGTGCCAGCAGTATCTCCAGGAGGGGTGGTGGCTACACCTTC.

This chain connects TRBV12-5 to TRBJ2-2; TRBD1 agrees at 7 bases. V shed 5 bases, J shed 5 bases, and the junction held 8 bases outside the gene matches. Germline CDR1 is LGHNT and CDR2 is FRNRAP. CDR3 size: 15 residues. CDR3 DNA: TGTGCTAGTGGTCCGGGGACAGATATAACCGGGGAGCTGTTTTTT. Its translation: CASGPGTDITGELFF.

The rearrangement joins TRBV5-4 to TRBJ2-2; 9 nucleotides agree with TRBD1. V trimming: 5 bases; J trimming: 4 bases; junction bases outside the gene matches: 6. The CDR3 contains 15 residues. Germline CDR1 is SGHNT and CDR2 is YYREEE (reference sequence). CDR3 coding DNA: TGTGCCAGCAGTCTACAGGGGGCGGGCACCGGGGAGCTGTTTTTT. Amino acid sequence: CASSLQGAGTGELFF.

This chain links TRBV6-4 with TRBJ2-3, with TRBD2 identical over 12 bases. CDR3 length: 18 amino acids. J lost 3 bases, V lost 5 bases, and 12 bases had no gene match. CDR1 and CDR2 (germline): MRHNA, SNTAGT. The CDR3 bases are TGTGCCAGCAGTCGGACTACCGGACTAGCGGGAATTACAGATACGCAGTATTTT. This sequence encodes CASSRTTGLAGITDTQYF.